These 28 T cell receptor beta chains share one sample of origin, sequenced in a study of CD8+CD57+ T cells in acquired aplastic anemia. Using genomic DNA as the template, TCR beta VDJ and CDR3 profiling was carried out. Each CDR3 protein gets one entry after TCRdb re-called the reads with MiXCR. This sample has approximately 57,000 distinct CDR3 sequences, with roughly three fifths found just once. An expansion of CD8+CD57+ cells by flow cytometry had been shown in patients chosen for sequencing. The specimen was sorted CD4+, CD8+, or CD8+CD57+ T cells (not recorded which) from PBMCs. The source of these receptors is a human donor with aplastic anemia.

This clonotype was picked up many times. The gene calls are TRBV12-3 or TRBV12-4 and TRBJ2-7; TRBD1 matches at 12 bases. This CDR3 has 15 residues. V was pared by 6 bases and J by 6 bases, with 9 bases of the junction left unmatched. The CDR3 is CASSRGTGGAGEQYF. CDR3 coding DNA: TGTGCCAGCAGCCGTGGGACAGGGGGCGCGGGCGAGCAGTACTTC.

At least ten counts were recorded for this clonotype. The chain carries TRBV20-1 and TRBJ1-1; TRBD1 matches 7 bases. V lost 1 base to trimming and J lost 8 bases; unmatched junction nucleotides: 10. Germline CDR1 is DFQATT and CDR2 is SNEGSKA (reference sequence). The CDR3 is made up of 14 amino acids. CDR3 sequence reads: CSARGDREGTEAFF. The CDR3 nucleotides are TGCAGTGCTAGAGGTGACAGGGAAGGCACCGAAGCTTTCTTT.

The chain has TRBV7-8 and TRBJ2-7; weak D call: TRBD1 (5 bases). The CDR3 runs 14 residues. V lost 5 bases and J lost 0, with 11 bases in between. CDR1 is SGHVS and CDR2 is FQNEAQ in the germline V gene. The CDR3 here is CASSIDRYSYEQYF. The CDR3 DNA reads TGTGCCAGCAGCATAGACAGATACTCCTACGAGCAGTACTTC.

This clonotype appeared a few times. The chain is built from TRBV19 and TRBJ2-7; D is unclear. The CDR3 contains 15 residues. The germline V and J ends were trimmed by 1 base and 2 bases, with 12 bases remaining between them. Per germline, CDR1 LNHDA and CDR2 SQIVND (reference sequence). The CDR3 nucleotides are TGTGCCAGTAGTATAGCGTCCAGGTCGACCTACGAGCAGTACTTC. It translates to CASSIASRSTYEQYF.

The chain joins TRBV7-9 to TRBJ2-7; TRBD1 matches 7 bases. The germline gives CDR1 SEHNR, CDR2 FQNEAQ (reference sequence). V trimming: 5 bases; J trimming: 1 base; junction bases outside the gene matches: 8. There are 15 residues in the CDR3. Here the CDR3 reads CASSLLTGLSYEQYF. CDR3 coding DNA: TGTGCCAGCAGCCTACTGACAGGGTTGTCCTACGAGCAGTACTTC.

This clonotype was observed many times. This rearrangement joins TRBV11-1 to TRBJ2-3; no clear D. The CDR3 spans 15 residues. Trimming cost V 1 base and J 0 bases, with 8 bases left between them. The V gene's germline CDR1 is SGHAT and CDR2 FQDESV (reference sequence). The DNA for the CDR3 is TGTGCCAGCAGCTTAGAAAGGGTTAGCACAGATACGCAGTATTTT. Translation gives CASSLERVSTDTQYF.

As to this clonotype: Given the absence of the conserved phenylalanine or tryptophan at the CDR3 end, a read error is likely. The CDR3, as DNA: TGTGCCAGCTCCCCTGGGGACCGACCCTACAATGAGCAGTTCTCC. Its translation is CASSPGDRPYNEQFS. The chain has TRBV6-1 and TRBJ2-1; D tentatively fits TRBD1 or TRBD2 (5 bases each). Germline CDR1 reads MNHNS; CDR2 reads SASEGT. Trimming took off 8 bases at V and 2 bases at J, with 16 bases between the two ends. This CDR3 has 15 residues.

The rearrangement uses TRBV4-1 and TRBJ2-3, with 7 bases aligning to TRBD2. CDR1 is MGHRA, CDR2 YSYEKL, per germline. The CDR3 extends over 13 amino acids. V trimming: 2 bases; J trimming: 6 bases; junction bases outside the gene matches: 2. This chain's CDR3 is CASSQLAVDTQYF. CDR3 DNA: TGCGCCAGCAGCCAACTAGCGGTGGATACGCAGTATTTT.

CDR3 residues: CSVEGLAGNEQFF. The CDR3 nucleotides read TGCAGCGTTGAGGGTCTAGCAGGCAATGAGCAGTTCTTC. The V call is TRBV29-1, the J call TRBJ2-1, with a weak D call TRBD2 (5 bases). Trimming left V 3 bases short and J 6 bases short, with 12 bases between. The CDR3 is made up of 13 amino acids. Germline V gene sequence: CDR1 SQVTM, CDR2 ANQGSEA.

This chain connects TRBV24-1 to TRBJ1-1, with D maybe TRBD1 (5 bases). Trimming cost V 9 bases and J 3 bases, with 13 bases left between them. Germline lookup yields CDR1 KGHDR and CDR2 SFDVKD. CDR3 length equals 13 residues. CDR3 region: CATGSGRDTEAFF. The CDR3 bases are TGTGCCACCGGTTCAGGGCGGGACACTGAAGCTTTCTTT.

This clonotype was seen at least ten times. The chain recombines TRBV28 with TRBJ2-7, with TRBD2 as a possible D gene (5 bases). Germline assignment: CDR1 MDHEN and CDR2 SYDVKM. V lost 8 bases to trimming and J lost 4 bases, with 12 bases between them. The CDR3 consists of 12 residues. The CDR3 DNA reads TGTGCCAGCTCATCCCCGGGGTACGAGCAGTACTTC. Protein sequence: CASSSPGYEQYF.

By proportion, this clonotype is medium-sized (0.01 to 0.1%). The gene calls are TRBV9 and TRBJ1-2; D is uncertain. Looked up from germline, CDR1 is SGDLS and CDR2 is YYNGEE. The CDR3 runs to 12 residues. Deletions cut 8 bases from V and 4 bases from J, with 12 bases between. CDR3: CASRTQFYGYTF. CDR3 in DNA: TGTGCCAGTAGGACTCAGTTCTATGGCTACACCTTC.

A remark on this clonotype: A much larger clone differs by one base, so this may be a read error. A read error is likely, as this CDR3 ends without the conserved phenylalanine or tryptophan. J is TRBJ1-3 and V is TRBV12-3 or TRBV12-4, with D possibly matching TRBD1 (5 bases). Trimming cost V 7 bases and J 0 bases, with 19 bases left between them. CDR3 size: 17 residues. The CDR3: CASTSGRMSFSGNTIYL. CDR3 DNA sequence: TGTGCCAGCACCTCGGGACGGATGTCATTCTCTGGAAACACCATATATCTT.

A single count supports this clonotype. V gene TRBV15 combines with J gene TRBJ1-5; possible D gene TRBD1, 6 bases. Germline V gene data show CDR1 as LNHNV and CDR2 as YYDKDF (reference sequence). The V end lost 4 bases, the J end lost 6 bases, and 10 bases lay between the germline ends. The CDR3 covers 13 residues. CDR3 DNA: TGTGCCACCAGCACTTCAGGGGCTCAGCCCCAGCATTTT. Translated: CATSTSGAQPQHF.

At least ten counts were recorded for this clonotype. The chain uses TRBV7-9 and TRBJ1-5; D remains ambiguous. Looked up from germline, CDR1 is SEHNR and CDR2 is FQNEAQ (reference sequence). Between the trimmed V and J ends, which lost 3 bases and 3 bases, there was a span of 15 bases. This CDR3 has 16 residues. As DNA, the CDR3 is TGTGCCAGCAGCTTGGGAGGTCGGGCTCTCAATCAGCCCCAGCATTTT. It encodes CASSLGGRALNQPQHF.

This clonotype was observed many times. This chain uses TRBV2 with TRBJ2-3; D possibly corresponds to TRBD1 (5 bases). The germline gives CDR1 SNHLY, CDR2 FYNNEI. CDR3 length: 13 amino acids. The V and J ends lost 7 bases and 3 bases respectively, with 11 bases between them. The CDR3 bases are TGTGCCAGCACCCCCAGGGTGACAGATACGCAGTATTTT. Residues: CASTPRVTDTQYF.

The chain has TRBV25-1 and TRBJ1-1; D gene uncertain. This CDR3 is 12 amino acids long. CDR1 and CDR2 (germline): MGHDK, SYGVNS. V shed 8 bases and J shed 2 bases, with 9 bases lying between them. In nucleotides, the CDR3 is TGTGCCAGCGGAGATGACAACACTGAAGCTTTCTTT. Its translation is CASGDDNTEAFF.

The chain is built from TRBV25-1 and TRBJ2-7, with D perhaps assigned TRBD1 or TRBD2 (6 bases each). Germline values: CDR1 MGHDK, CDR2 SYGVNS. The CDR3 is made up of 15 amino acids. Trimming removed 6 bases at V and 0 bases at J, with 15 bases between. CDR3 loop: CASREGRGGSYEQYF. CDR3 coding DNA: TGTGCCAGCAGAGAGGGCAGGGGAGGCTCCTACGAGCAGTACTTC.

This clonotype occurred many times. The chain links TRBV7-9 to TRBJ2-5, with D maybe TRBD1 (5 bases). Germline-derived CDR1 and CDR2 are SEHNR and FQNEAQ (reference sequence). The ends were cut back, 7 bases at V and 2 bases at J, with 23 bases in the middle. The CDR3 contains 17 residues. This chain's CDR3 is CASTEGVLSDYQETQYF. Written as DNA, the CDR3 is TGTGCCAGCACCGAAGGGGTTCTATCGGATTATCAAGAGACCCAGTACTTC.

With regard to this clonotype: A junction boundary mismatches the germline segment, possibly from a read error. The CDR3 loop reads CASREGTLGGELFF. Here the CDR3 DNA reads TGTGCCAGCAGGGAAGGCACTTTGGGCGGGGAGCTGTTTTTT. V gene TRBV2 combines with J gene TRBJ2-2; no reliable D call. The CDR3 contains 14 residues. From germline, CDR1 is SNHLY and CDR2 FYNNEI.

This clonotype was counted at least ten times. The rearrangement joins TRBV14 to TRBJ1-4, with 12 bases aligning to TRBD1. J lost 8 bases, V lost 1 base, and 17 bases had no gene match. The CDR3 contains 20 residues. Germline lookup yields CDR1 SGHDN and CDR2 FVKESK. CDR3 bases: TGTGCCAGCAGCCAAGCTTCCTGGGGACAGGGGGCGATTCAGTTGGAAAAACTGTTTTTT. It yields the protein CASSQASWGQGAIQLEKLFF.

In its sample, this clonotype was seen many times. The V gene is TRBV12-3 or TRBV12-4, the J gene TRBJ2-1, with 9 nucleotides matching TRBD2. V shed 6 bases and J 8 bases; nucleotides not matched to a gene: 11. This CDR3 has 15 amino acids. CDR3 region: CASSPAGGAEYEQFF. In DNA, the CDR3 is TGTGCCAGCAGCCCCGCGGGGGGGGCCGAGTATGAGCAGTTCTTC.

Within the sample, this clonotype is medium-sized. The rearrangement uses TRBV2 and TRBJ2-1; no definite D call. V shed 7 bases and J shed 0 bases, with 10 bases lying between them. Germline-derived CDR1 and CDR2 are SNHLY and FYNNEI. This CDR3 is 14 amino acids long. This chain's CDR3 is CASNGISSYNEQFF. CDR3 coding DNA: TGTGCCAGCAACGGAATTTCCTCCTACAATGAGCAGTTCTTC.

This clonotype was seen only a few times. The rearrangement links TRBV6-2 or TRBV6-3 to TRBJ1-4; D remains ambiguous. Trimming stripped 2 bases from V and 0 bases from J, with 7 bases between. In germline, CDR1 is MNHEY, CDR2 SVGEGT. CDR3 size: 15 residues. CDR3 amino acids: CASSYQRPTNEKLFF. The CDR3 DNA is TGTGCCAGCAGTTACCAGCGACCAACTAATGAAAAACTGTTTTTT.

The chain employs TRBV29-1 and TRBJ1-2, with 8 bases fitting TRBD1. The CDR3 totals 13 residues. CDR1 and CDR2 from the germline V gene are SQVTM and ANQGSEA. The V and J ends lost 7 bases and 4 bases, in that order; junction bases with no gene match: 8. The CDR3 protein is CSAQKGTGYGYTF. The CDR3 coding sequence is TGCAGCGCCCAGAAGGGGACAGGCTATGGCTACACCTTC. Supplemented by reference TRBV29-1 and TRBJ1-2, the full variable domain reads SAVISQKPSRDICQRGTSLTIQCQVDSQVTMMFWYRQQPGQSLTLIATANQGSEATYESGFVIDKFPISRPNLTFSTLTVSNMSPEDSSIYLCSAQKGTGYGYTFGSGTRLTVV.

This clonotype is labeled medium-sized. The rearrangement links TRBV2 to TRBJ2-5; maybe TRBD2 (5 bases). Trimming took 8 bases from V and 5 from J, leaving 12 bases between them. Germline assignment: CDR1 SNHLY and CDR2 FYNNEI. This CDR3 is 12 amino acids long. DNA for the CDR3: TGTGCCAGCGGGCGAGGGAAGGAGACCCAGTACTTC. Protein: CASGRGKETQYF. Full variable domain (rest looked up from reference TRBV2 and TRBJ2-5): EPEVTQTPSHQVTQMGQEVILRCVPISNHLYFYWYRQILGQKVEFLVSFYNNEISEKSEIFDDQFSVERPDGSNFTLKIRSTKLEDSAMYFCASGRGKETQYFGPGTRLLVL.

The chain employs TRBV7-2 and TRBJ2-5, with D maybe TRBD1 (5 bases). V was trimmed by 3 bases and J by 5 bases, leaving 13 bases between them. Germline V gene data show CDR1 as SGHTA and CDR2 as FQGNSA. The CDR3 consists of 14 residues. The CDR3 is CASSLGQDGETQYF. DNA of the CDR3: TGTGCCAGCAGCTTGGGGCAGGACGGGGAGACCCAGTACTTC.

The rearrangement links TRBV2 to TRBJ1-2; D is undetermined. Trimming stripped 5 bases from V and 8 bases from J, with 15 bases between. CDR3 length equals 13 residues. In germline, CDR1 is SNHLY, CDR2 FYNNEI. The CDR3 reads CASSLDVEGGYTF. DNA for the CDR3: TGTGCCAGCAGTTTGGACGTGGAGGGCGGCTACACCTTC.